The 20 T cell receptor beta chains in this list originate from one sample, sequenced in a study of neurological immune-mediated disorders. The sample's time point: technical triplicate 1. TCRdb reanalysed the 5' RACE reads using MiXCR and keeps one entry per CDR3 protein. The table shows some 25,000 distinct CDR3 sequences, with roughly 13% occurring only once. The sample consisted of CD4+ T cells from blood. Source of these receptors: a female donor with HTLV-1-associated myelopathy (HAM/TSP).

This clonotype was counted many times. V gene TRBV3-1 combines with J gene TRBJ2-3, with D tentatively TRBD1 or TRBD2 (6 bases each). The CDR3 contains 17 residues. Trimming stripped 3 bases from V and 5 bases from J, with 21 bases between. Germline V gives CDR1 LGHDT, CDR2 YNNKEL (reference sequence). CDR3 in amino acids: CASSQGRQERRVDTQYF. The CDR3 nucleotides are TGTGCCAGCAGCCAGGGCCGACAGGAAAGGAGGGTAGATACGCAGTATTTT.

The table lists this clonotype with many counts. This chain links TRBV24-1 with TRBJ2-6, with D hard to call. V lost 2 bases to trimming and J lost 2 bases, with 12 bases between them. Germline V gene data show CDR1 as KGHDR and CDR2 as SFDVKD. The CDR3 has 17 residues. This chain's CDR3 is CATSDSKGDPGANVLTF. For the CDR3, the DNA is TGTGCCACCAGTGATTCGAAGGGCGATCCTGGGGCCAACGTCCTGACTTTC.

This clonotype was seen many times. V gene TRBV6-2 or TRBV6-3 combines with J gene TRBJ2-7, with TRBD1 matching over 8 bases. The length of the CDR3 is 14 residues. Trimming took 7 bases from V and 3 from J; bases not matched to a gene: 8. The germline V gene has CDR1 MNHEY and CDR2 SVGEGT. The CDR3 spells CASTTGQVYYEQYF. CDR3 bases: TGTGCCAGCACCACGGGACAGGTGTACTACGAGCAGTACTTC.

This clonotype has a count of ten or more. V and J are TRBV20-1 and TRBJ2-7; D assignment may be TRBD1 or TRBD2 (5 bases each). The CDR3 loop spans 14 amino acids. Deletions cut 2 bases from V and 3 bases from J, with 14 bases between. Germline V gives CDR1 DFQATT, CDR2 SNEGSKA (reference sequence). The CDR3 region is CSARQDGGHYEQYF. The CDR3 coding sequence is TGCAGTGCTAGACAGGACGGAGGACACTACGAGCAGTACTTC.

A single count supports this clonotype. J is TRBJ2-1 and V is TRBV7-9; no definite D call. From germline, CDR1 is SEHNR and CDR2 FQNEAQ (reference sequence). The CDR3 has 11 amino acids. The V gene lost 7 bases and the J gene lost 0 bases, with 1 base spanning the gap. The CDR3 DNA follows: TGTGCCAGCACCTCCTACAATGAGCAGTTCTTC. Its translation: CASTSYNEQFF.

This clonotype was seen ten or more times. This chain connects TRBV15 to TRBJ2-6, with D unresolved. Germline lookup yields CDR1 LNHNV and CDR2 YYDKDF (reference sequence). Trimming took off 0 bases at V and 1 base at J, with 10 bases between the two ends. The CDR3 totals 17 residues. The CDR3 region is CATSRDLGRSGANVLTF. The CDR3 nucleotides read TGTGCCACCAGCAGAGATCTTGGCAGGTCTGGGGCCAACGTCCTGACTTTC.

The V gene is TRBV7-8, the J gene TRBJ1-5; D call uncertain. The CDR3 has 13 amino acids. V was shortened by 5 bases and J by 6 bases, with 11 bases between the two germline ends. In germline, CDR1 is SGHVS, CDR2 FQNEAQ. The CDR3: CASSQETVQPQHF. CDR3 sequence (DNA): TGTGCCAGCAGCCAAGAAACAGTTCAGCCCCAGCATTTT. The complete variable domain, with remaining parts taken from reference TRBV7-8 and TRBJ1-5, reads GAGVSQSPRYKVAKRGQDVALRCDPISGHVSLFWYQQALGQGPEFLTYFQNEAQLDKSGLPSDRFFAERPEGSVSTLKIQRTQQEDSAVYLCASSQETVQPQHFGDGTRLSIL.

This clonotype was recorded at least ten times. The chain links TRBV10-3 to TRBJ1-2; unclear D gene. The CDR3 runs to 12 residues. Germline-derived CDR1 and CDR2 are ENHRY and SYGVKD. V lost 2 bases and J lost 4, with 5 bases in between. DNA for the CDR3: TGTGCCATCAGTGAGACGGTCTATGGCTACACCTTC. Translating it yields CAISETVYGYTF.

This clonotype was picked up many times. The CDR3 sequence: CSARTRGHYNEQFF. Here the CDR3 DNA reads TGCAGTGCTAGAACACGGGGGCACTACAATGAGCAGTTCTTC. The V gene is TRBV20-1, the J gene TRBJ2-1, with D perhaps assigned TRBD1 or TRBD2 (6 bases each). CDR1 and CDR2 from the germline V gene are DFQATT and SNEGSKA (reference sequence). Trimming took 2 bases from V and 3 from J, leaving 11 bases between them. The CDR3 is 14 residues long.

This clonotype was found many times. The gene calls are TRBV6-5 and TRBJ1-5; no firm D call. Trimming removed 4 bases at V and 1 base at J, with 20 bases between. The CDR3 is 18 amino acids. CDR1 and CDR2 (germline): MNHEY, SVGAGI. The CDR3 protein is CASSLLPMPGLSNQPQHF. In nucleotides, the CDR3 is TGTGCCAGCAGTTTACTCCCGATGCCGGGTCTGAGCAATCAGCCCCAGCATTTT.

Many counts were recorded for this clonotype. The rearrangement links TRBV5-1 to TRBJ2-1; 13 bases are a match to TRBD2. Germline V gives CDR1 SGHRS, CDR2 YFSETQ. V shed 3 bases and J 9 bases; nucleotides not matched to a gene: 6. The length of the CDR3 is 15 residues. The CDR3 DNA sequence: TGCGCCAGCAGCTGGACTAGCGGGAGAGATAGTGAGCAGTTCTTC. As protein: CASSWTSGRDSEQFF. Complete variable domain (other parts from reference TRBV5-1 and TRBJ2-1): KAGVTQTPRYLIKTRGQQVTLSCSPISGHRSVSWYQQTPGQGLQFLFEYFSETQRNKGNFPGRFSGRQFSNSRSEMNVSTLELGDSALYLCASSWTSGRDSEQFFGPGTRLTVL.

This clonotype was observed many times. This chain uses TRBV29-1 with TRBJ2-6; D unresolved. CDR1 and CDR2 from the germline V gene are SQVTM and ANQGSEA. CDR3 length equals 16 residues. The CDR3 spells CIYLRATTSGANVLTF. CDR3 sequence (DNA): TGCATCTACCTCCGGGCCACAACCTCTGGGGCCAACGTCCTGACTTTC. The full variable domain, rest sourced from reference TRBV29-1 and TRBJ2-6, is SAVISQKPSRDICQRGTSLTIQCQVDSQVTMMFWYRQQPGQSLTLIATANQGSEATYESGFVIDKFPISRPNLTFSTLTVSNMSPEDSSIYLCIYLRATTSGANVLTFGAGSRLTVL.

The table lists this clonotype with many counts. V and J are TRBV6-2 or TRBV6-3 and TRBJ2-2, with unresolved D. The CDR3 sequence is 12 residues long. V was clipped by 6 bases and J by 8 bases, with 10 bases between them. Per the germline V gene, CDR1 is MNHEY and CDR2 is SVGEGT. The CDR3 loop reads CASRPRVGELFF. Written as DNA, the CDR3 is TGTGCCAGCAGGCCCCGTGTGGGGGAGCTGTTTTTT.

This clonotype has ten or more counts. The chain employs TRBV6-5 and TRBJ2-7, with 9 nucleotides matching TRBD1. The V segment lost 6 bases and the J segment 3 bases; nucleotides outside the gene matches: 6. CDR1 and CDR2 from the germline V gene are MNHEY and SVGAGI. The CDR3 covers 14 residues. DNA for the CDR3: TGTGCCAGCAGACCCCCGGGACAGGGCTACGAGCAGTACTTC. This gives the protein CASRPPGQGYEQYF.

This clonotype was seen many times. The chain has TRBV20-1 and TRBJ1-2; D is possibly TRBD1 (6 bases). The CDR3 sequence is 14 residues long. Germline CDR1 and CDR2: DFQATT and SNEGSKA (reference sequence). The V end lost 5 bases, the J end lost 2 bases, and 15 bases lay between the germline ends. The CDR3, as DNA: TGCAGTGCTCAGGCTACAGGGCGGAACTATGGCTACACCTTC. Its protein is CSAQATGRNYGYTF.

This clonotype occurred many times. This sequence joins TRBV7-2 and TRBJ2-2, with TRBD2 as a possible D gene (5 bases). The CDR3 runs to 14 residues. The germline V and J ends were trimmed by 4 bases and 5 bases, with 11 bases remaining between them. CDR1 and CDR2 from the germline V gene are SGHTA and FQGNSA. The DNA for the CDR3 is TGTGCCAGCAGCTCCCGGGGAAGGACCGGGGAGCTGTTTTTT. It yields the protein CASSSRGRTGELFF.

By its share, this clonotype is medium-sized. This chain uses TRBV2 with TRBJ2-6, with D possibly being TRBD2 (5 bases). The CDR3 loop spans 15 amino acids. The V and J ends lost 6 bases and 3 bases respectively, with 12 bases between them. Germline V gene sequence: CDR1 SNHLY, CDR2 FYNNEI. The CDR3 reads CASSDLRDGANVLTF. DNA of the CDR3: TGTGCCAGCAGCGACCTGAGGGATGGGGCCAACGTCCTGACTTTC.

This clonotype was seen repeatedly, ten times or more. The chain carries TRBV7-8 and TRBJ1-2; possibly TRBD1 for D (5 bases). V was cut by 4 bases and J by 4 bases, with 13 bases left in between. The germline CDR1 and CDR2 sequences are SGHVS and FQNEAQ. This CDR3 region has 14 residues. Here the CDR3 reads CASSYRPEFYGYTF. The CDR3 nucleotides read TGTGCCAGCAGCTACAGGCCGGAGTTCTATGGCTACACCTTC.

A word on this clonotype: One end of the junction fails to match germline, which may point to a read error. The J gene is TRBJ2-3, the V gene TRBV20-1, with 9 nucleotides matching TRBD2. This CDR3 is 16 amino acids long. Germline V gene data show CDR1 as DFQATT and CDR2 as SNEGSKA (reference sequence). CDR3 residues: CSARTSGPRRTYTQYF. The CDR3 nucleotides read TGCAGTGCTAGGACTAGCGGACCAAGACGCACATATACGCAGTATTTT.

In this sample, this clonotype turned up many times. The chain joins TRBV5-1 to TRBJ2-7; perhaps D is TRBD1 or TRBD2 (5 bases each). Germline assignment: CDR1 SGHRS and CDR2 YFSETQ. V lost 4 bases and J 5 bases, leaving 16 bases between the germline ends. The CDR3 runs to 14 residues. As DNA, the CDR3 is TGCGCCAGCAGCCCTCGGGGCCTGGACAACGAGCAGTACTTC. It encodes CASSPRGLDNEQYF.